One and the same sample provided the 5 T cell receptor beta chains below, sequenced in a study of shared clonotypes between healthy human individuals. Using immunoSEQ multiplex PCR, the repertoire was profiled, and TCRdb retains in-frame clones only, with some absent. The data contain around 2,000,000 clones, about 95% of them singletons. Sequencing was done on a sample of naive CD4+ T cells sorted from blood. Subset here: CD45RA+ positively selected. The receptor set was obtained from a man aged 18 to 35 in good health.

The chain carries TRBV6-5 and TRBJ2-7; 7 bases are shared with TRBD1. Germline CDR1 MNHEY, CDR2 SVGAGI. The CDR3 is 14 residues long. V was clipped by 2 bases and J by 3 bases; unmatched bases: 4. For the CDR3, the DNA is TGTGCCAGCAGTTACCAGGGGGTCGGCTACGAGCAGTACTTC. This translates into CASSYQGVGYEQYF.

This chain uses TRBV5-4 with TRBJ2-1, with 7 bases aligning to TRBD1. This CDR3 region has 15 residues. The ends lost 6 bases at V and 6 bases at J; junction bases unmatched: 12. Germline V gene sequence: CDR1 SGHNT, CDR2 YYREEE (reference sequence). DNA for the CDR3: TGTGCCAGCAACCCCGCAGGGGGTGTGATCAATGAGCAGTTCTTC. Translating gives CASNPAGGVINEQFF.

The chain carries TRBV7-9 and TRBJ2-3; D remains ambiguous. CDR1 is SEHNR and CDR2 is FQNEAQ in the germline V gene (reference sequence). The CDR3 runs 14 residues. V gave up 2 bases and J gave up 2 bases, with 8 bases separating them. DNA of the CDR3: TGTGCCAGCAGCTTAAGCACAGACACAGATACGCAGTATTTT. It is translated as CASSLSTDTDTQYF.

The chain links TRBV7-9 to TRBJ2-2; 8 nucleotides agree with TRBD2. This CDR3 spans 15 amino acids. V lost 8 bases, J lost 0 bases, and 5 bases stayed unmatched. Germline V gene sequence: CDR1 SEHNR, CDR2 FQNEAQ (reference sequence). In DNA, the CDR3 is TGTGCCAGCTCCCTAGCGGGCTCGAACACCGGGGAGCTGTTTTTT. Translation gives CASSLAGSNTGELFF.

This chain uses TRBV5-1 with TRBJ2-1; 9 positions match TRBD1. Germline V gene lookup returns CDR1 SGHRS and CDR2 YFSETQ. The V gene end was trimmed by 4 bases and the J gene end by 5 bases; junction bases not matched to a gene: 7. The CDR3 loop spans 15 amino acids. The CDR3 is CASSPDRGGDNEQFF. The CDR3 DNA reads TGCGCCAGCAGCCCAGACAGGGGGGGTGACAATGAGCAGTTCTTC.